This T cell receptor (beta chain) was sequenced in a study of control samples from healthy donors and cancer patients. In its sample, this clone was seen a few times. This table comes from immunoSEQ multiplex PCR, and its TCRdb copy is limited to in-frame clones, with some not included. The data hold 75,000 to 90,000 clones, with approximately 86% observed a single time. V shed 4 bases, J shed 5 bases, and the junction held 4 bases outside the gene matches. Germline-derived CDR1 and CDR2 are PRHDT and FYEKMQ (reference sequence). The CDR3 extends over 14 amino acids. The sequencing input was blood. The chain is built from TRBV13 and TRBJ2-3; 9 bases align to TRBD1. This receptor was identified in a man under 40 in good health. In nucleotides, the CDR3 is TGTGCCAGCAGCTCGGACAGGGGAAGAGATACGCAGTATTTT. It encodes CASSSDRGRDTQYF.